This TCR beta chain was documented in a study of CD8+CD57+ T cells in acquired aplastic anemia. Germline CDR1 and CDR2: MNHEY and SMNVEV (reference sequence). The CDR3 has 12 amino acids. V lost 6 bases and J 11 bases, leaving 11 bases between the germline ends. Profiling of TCR beta VDJ combinations and CDR3 sequences used genomic DNA as template. One entry per CDR3 protein results from TCRdb running MiXCR on the reads. The sample lists around 140,000 distinct CDR3 sequences; 35% to 50% were seen once. This clonotype has at least ten counts. This sequence joins TRBV27 and TRBJ1-6; D unclear. The sample was sorted CD4+, CD8+, or CD8+CD57+ T cells (not recorded which) from PBMCs. The TCR originated in a human donor in good health, serving as a control. CDR3 sequence (DNA): TGTGCCAGCAGCCGAAGCGGCGCACCCCTCCACTTT. As protein: CASSRSGAPLHF.